A single sample gave rise to the 18 T cell receptor beta chains below, sequenced in a study of graft-versus-host responses after intestinal transplantation. The antigens these receptors bind are not known. Clones were sequenced by immunoSEQ multiplex PCR, and TCRdb holds only the in-frame ones, with some missing. The sample yields roughly 30,000 clones, roughly 80% seen once. The starting material was unstimulated CD8+ T cells sorted from spleen or lymph node cells, obtained before intestinal transplant. All receptors come from a human donor who received an intestinal transplant.

The V call is TRBV5-4, the J call TRBJ1-2, with D possibly TRBD1 on 6 matching bases. The V and J ends lost 0 bases and 4 bases respectively, with 10 bases between them. The CDR3 spans 14 residues. Per germline, CDR1 SGHNT and CDR2 YYREEE (reference sequence). CDR3 region: CASSLDREGYGYTF. The DNA of the CDR3 is TGTGCCAGCAGCTTGGACAGGGAGGGCTATGGCTACACCTTC.

This clone has only one observation. V and J are TRBV5-1 and TRBJ2-1, with 11 bases fitting TRBD2. The CDR3 has 13 amino acids. J gave up 8 bases and V 4 bases, and 2 bases lay outside the gene matches. CDR1 and CDR2 (germline): SGHRS, YFSETQ. DNA of the CDR3: TGCGCCAGCAGCGTAGCGGGGGGGGATGAGCAGTTCTTC. Translation gives CASSVAGGDEQFF.

This clone was seen ten or more times. The chain employs TRBV19 and TRBJ1-1, with 7 bases lining up with TRBD1. V gave up 6 bases and J gave up 5 bases; unmatched junction bases: 6. From germline, CDR1 is LNHDA and CDR2 SQIVND (reference sequence). CDR3 length: 13 amino acids. CDR3 amino acids: CASSQGQLTEAFF. The CDR3 bases are TGTGCCAGTAGCCAGGGACAGCTAACTGAAGCTTTCTTT.

The chain combines TRBV29-1 with TRBJ2-3, with TRBD1 as a possible D gene (6 bases). The CDR3 has 15 residues. The V end was cut by 3 bases, the J end by 2 bases, with 15 bases between. Germline CDR1 SQVTM, CDR2 ANQGSEA. DNA for the CDR3: TGCAGCGTTGATTACGGACAGATAATCACAGATACGCAGTATTTT. Its protein product is CSVDYGQIITDTQYF.

The V gene is TRBV4-1, the J gene TRBJ2-7; 12 bases line up with TRBD2. Losses at the gene ends were 3 bases for V and 2 bases for J; bases not matched to a gene: 2. Germline-derived CDR1 and CDR2 are MGHRA and YSYEKL. The CDR3 extends over 15 amino acids. The CDR3 loop is CASSHLAGGTYEQYF. In nucleotides, the CDR3 is TGCGCCAGCAGCCACCTAGCGGGAGGGACCTACGAGCAGTACTTC.

The J gene is TRBJ2-7, the V gene TRBV6-1; TRBD2 matches 14 bases. Losses at the gene ends were 2 bases for V and 5 bases for J; bases not matched to a gene: 5. CDR3 length: 16 residues. Germline V gene data show CDR1 as MNHNS and CDR2 as SASEGT. The CDR3 DNA is TGTGCCAGCAGTGAAACGGGACTAGCGGGAGTCGACGAGCAGTACTTC. This sequence encodes CASSETGLAGVDEQYF.

About this clone itself: At one of its ends the junction is not consistent with the germline gene, which may arise from a read error. The V and J genes are TRBV7-3 and TRBJ2-2; 8 bases fit TRBD2. From germline, CDR1 is SGHTA and CDR2 FQGTGA. There are 16 residues in the CDR3. For the CDR3, the DNA is TGTGCCAGCAGCCTAACTTTAGCGGGACGCACCGGGGAGCTGTTTTTT. Translating gives CASSLTLAGRTGELFF.

The gene calls are TRBV5-1 and TRBJ2-2, with D maybe TRBD1 (5 bases). Germline V CDR1 and CDR2: SGHRS, YFSETQ. V was cut by 0 bases and J by 5 bases, with 8 bases left in between. The CDR3 runs 14 residues. This CDR3 reads CASSLEAGTGELFF. CDR3 DNA sequence: TGCGCCAGCAGCTTGGAGGCAGGGACCGGGGAGCTGTTTTTT.

The V gene is TRBV27, the J gene TRBJ2-2, with TRBD2 matching over 10 bases. Germline V gives CDR1 MNHEY, CDR2 SMNVEV (reference sequence). Losses at the gene ends were 7 bases for V and 6 bases for J; bases not matched to a gene: 8. The CDR3 spans 15 residues. The CDR3 sequence is CASTIAGGLSGELFF. CDR3 nucleotide sequence: TGTGCCAGCACCATAGCGGGAGGTCTATCCGGGGAGCTGTTTTTT.

V is TRBV6-1 and J is TRBJ2-7, with 7 bases matching TRBD2. The CDR3 contains 15 residues. V was pared by 6 bases and J by 3 bases, with 11 bases of the junction left unmatched. CDR1 is MNHNS, CDR2 SASEGT, per germline. The CDR3: CASRESGIPVYEQYF. In DNA, the CDR3 is TGTGCCAGCAGGGAAAGCGGGATCCCTGTCTACGAGCAGTACTTC.

This chain uses TRBV5-4 with TRBJ1-2, with 12 bases fitting TRBD1. Germline V gene lookup returns CDR1 SGHNT and CDR2 YYREEE (reference sequence). This CDR3 spans 16 amino acids. J lost 3 bases, V lost 4 bases, and 7 bases had no gene match. This CDR3 is CASSQRDRGHHYGYTF. As DNA, the CDR3 is TGTGCCAGCAGCCAGAGGGACAGGGGGCATCACTATGGCTACACCTTC.

The CDR3 is CASSWTGGTNEKLFF. CDR3 DNA sequence: TGTGCCAGCAGCTGGACAGGGGGAACTAATGAAAAACTGTTTTTT. This chain uses TRBV9 with TRBJ1-4; 10 bases agree with TRBD1. V shed 4 bases, J shed 1 base, and the junction held 1 base outside the gene matches. The CDR3 is 15 residues long. Germline CDR1 is SGDLS and CDR2 is YYNGEE.

The V and J genes are TRBV2 and TRBJ2-7, with unresolved D. Looked up from germline, CDR1 is SNHLY and CDR2 is FYNNEI. The CDR3 length is 13 residues. V dropped 2 bases and J dropped 4 bases, with 9 bases sitting between them. The DNA of the CDR3 is TGTGCCAGCAGTGAATATAGAATTTACGAGCAGTACTTC. Its protein is CASSEYRIYEQYF.

This clone was counted once. This chain joins TRBV27 and TRBJ2-7; TRBD2 matches 12 bases. Germline V CDR1 and CDR2: MNHEY, SMNVEV (reference sequence). The CDR3 is 14 residues long. V dropped 5 bases and J dropped 7; count of bases not matched to a gene: 6. CDR3 DNA sequence: TGTGCCAGCAGTCCGACTAGCGGGGGCTGGGAGCAGTACTTC. Amino acids: CASSPTSGGWEQYF.

This chain connects TRBV15 to TRBJ2-5; 7 nucleotides agree with TRBD2. The V and J ends lost 8 bases and 7 bases, in that order; junction bases with no gene match: 13. The CDR3 spans 14 residues. Germline CDR1 reads LNHNV; CDR2 reads YYDKDF (reference sequence). The CDR3 sequence: CATGVGGSSGTQYF. CDR3 in DNA: TGTGCCACCGGGGTCGGCGGGAGTTCAGGGACCCAGTACTTC.

The V and J genes are TRBV27 and TRBJ2-7; D possibly corresponds to TRBD1 (6 bases). The CDR3 length is 13 residues. Germline-derived CDR1 and CDR2 are MNHEY and SMNVEV (reference sequence). Trimming left V 5 bases short and J 5 bases short, with 13 bases between. The chain's CDR3 is CASSPSGDDEQYF. The CDR3 DNA reads TGTGCCAGCAGTCCTTCAGGGGACGACGAGCAGTACTTC.

V is TRBV2 and J is TRBJ2-5; TRBD2 matches at 8 bases. Trimming took 4 bases from V and 5 from J; bases not matched to a gene: 12. This CDR3 is 16 amino acids long. Germline values: CDR1 SNHLY, CDR2 FYNNEI. CDR3 DNA: TGTGCCAGCAGTGGGTGGCCGGGAGGGGTGGTGGAGACCCAGTACTTC. As protein: CASSGWPGGVVETQYF.

The rearrangement links TRBV27 to TRBJ2-1; 8 bases match TRBD2. Germline CDR1 and CDR2: MNHEY and SMNVEV (reference sequence). The CDR3 totals 13 residues. V trimming: 9 bases; J trimming: 7 bases; junction bases outside the gene matches: 8. CDR3 sequence (DNA): TGTGCCAGTGGGTTAGCGGGAAGTAATGAGCAGTTCTTC. Its translation is CASGLAGSNEQFF.